This passage covers 5 T cell receptor beta chains from one sample sequenced in a study of cytomegalovirus exposure and HLA in healthy donors. PCR amplification relied on 60 Vbeta primers (plus 13 Jbeta primers). This table comes from immunoSEQ multiplex PCR, and its TCRdb copy is limited to in-frame clones, with some not included. Of some 110,000 clones detected, approximately 73% appear once; the ten largest clones hold about 4.3%. Sequencing was performed on PBMCs. These receptors originate from a man aged 55-75 years in good health and CMV-seropositive.

The chain recombines TRBV5-1 with TRBJ2-7; no reliable D call. The germline V gene encodes CDR1 SGHRS and CDR2 YFSETQ. This CDR3 is 11 amino acids long. V lost 4 bases and J lost 3, with 5 bases in between. CDR3: CASSTGYEQYF. The DNA for the CDR3 is TGCGCCAGCAGCACGGGCTACGAGCAGTACTTC.

CDR3 coding DNA: TGTGCCACCAGCAGAGATCGGTACAGGGGTTTAGGGGACAATGAGCAGTTCTTC. This gives the protein CATSRDRYRGLGDNEQFF. V is TRBV15 and J is TRBJ2-1, with TRBD1 matching over 7 bases. CDR3 length: 18 residues. V shed 0 bases and J 5 bases; nucleotides not matched to a gene: 13. In germline, CDR1 is LNHNV, CDR2 YYDKDF (reference sequence).

The rearrangement joins TRBV23-1 to TRBJ2-3, with a possible D match to TRBD2 (5 bases). TRBV23-1 carries the ORF label, with uncertain function. The CDR3 is made up of 18 amino acids. Trimming removed 0 bases at V and 2 bases at J, with 18 bases between. The CDR3 reads CASSQSVPGSQFTDTQYF. Here the CDR3 DNA reads TGCGCCAGCAGTCAATCGGTCCCGGGATCGCAATTCACAGATACGCAGTATTTT.

The V call is TRBV7-2, the J call TRBJ1-4, with D uncertain. The CDR3 is made up of 17 amino acids. Germline CDR1 and CDR2: SGHTA and FQGNSA. V was trimmed by 0 bases and J by 8 bases, leaving 19 bases between them. CDR3 in DNA: TGTGCCAGCAGCTTAGCTACTAGGCGACGGAACGGGGAAAAACTGTTTTTT. Amino acid sequence: CASSLATRRRNGEKLFF.

The chain has TRBV6-1 and TRBJ1-2, with TRBD1 matching over 8 bases. This CDR3 region has 13 residues. The J segment lost 7 bases and the V segment lost 2 bases, leaving 3 bases of the junction unmatched. CDR1 MNHNS and CDR2 SASEGT come from the germline V gene. The CDR3 DNA follows: TGTGCCAGCAGTGAAATGGACAGGGTTGGCTACACCTTC. Amino acid sequence: CASSEMDRVGYTF.